Shown below are 26 T cell receptor beta chains from a single sample sequenced in a study of Tregs in tolerant kidney transplant recipients. Method: immunoSEQ multiplex PCR; TCRdb's copy keeps in-frame clones and lacks some. The table includes about 61,000 clones, 70% to 90% detected once. This sample comprised Tregs from blood, obtained before the transplant. These TCRs come from a human donor who received a combined kidney and bone marrow transplant.

The genes are TRBV6-1 and TRBJ2-7; TRBD1 agrees at 8 bases. CDR3 length: 15 residues. J gave up 0 bases and V 5 bases, and 6 bases lay outside the gene matches. CDR1 MNHNS and CDR2 SASEGT come from the germline V gene. The chain's CDR3 is CASSTRTGSSYEQYF. CDR3 bases: TGTGCCAGCAGTACCCGGACAGGGAGCTCCTACGAGCAGTACTTC.

The chain uses TRBV9 and TRBJ2-2; no definite D call. V was pared by 1 base and J by 3 bases, with 10 bases between. CDR1 is SGDLS and CDR2 is YYNGEE in the germline V gene. This CDR3 is 15 amino acids long. CDR3 coding DNA: TGTGCCAGCAGCGTATTATACGGACACACCGGGGAGCTGTTTTTT. Translation: CASSVLYGHTGELFF.

The V gene is TRBV4-1, the J gene TRBJ1-1, with D maybe TRBD1 (5 bases). The germline CDR1 and CDR2 sequences are MGHRA and YSYEKL. This CDR3 has 14 residues. Trimming took 2 bases from V and 5 from J, leaving 12 bases between them. CDR3 amino acids: CASSQHNQGTEAFF. CDR3 nucleotide sequence: TGCGCCAGCAGCCAACACAACCAGGGTACTGAAGCTTTCTTT.

CDR3: CSASGTEAFF. The CDR3 DNA sequence: TGCAGTGCTAGCGGGACTGAAGCTTTCTTT. The chain uses TRBV20-1 and TRBJ1-1; D call uncertain. The CDR3 consists of 10 residues. Germline lookup yields CDR1 DFQATT and CDR2 SNEGSKA (reference sequence). Trimming stripped 3 bases from V and 5 bases from J, with 4 bases between.

The chain recombines TRBV28 with TRBJ2-5; TRBD2 matches at 12 bases. Trimming took 6 bases from V and 4 from J; bases not matched to a gene: 6. This CDR3 comprises 15 residues. Germline V gene sequence: CDR1 MDHEN, CDR2 SYDVKM. The CDR3 loop reads CASRLAGGPLETQYF. The DNA of the CDR3 is TGTGCCAGCAGGCTAGCGGGAGGGCCTTTAGAGACCCAGTACTTC.

V is TRBV5-5 and J is TRBJ2-5; D may be TRBD1 (5 bases). V dropped 2 bases and J dropped 2 bases, with 13 bases sitting between them. The germline V gene has CDR1 SGHKS and CDR2 YYEKEE (reference sequence). The CDR3 loop spans 15 amino acids. CDR3 sequence: CASSFSPAGQETQYF. As DNA, the CDR3 is TGTGCCAGCAGCTTTTCTCCGGCAGGGCAAGAGACCCAGTACTTC. The entire variable domain, with the rest obtained from reference TRBV5-5 and TRBJ2-5, is as follows: DAGVTQSPTHLIKTRGQQVTLRCSPISGHKSVSWYQQVLGQGPQFIFQYYEKEERGRGNFPDRFSARQFPNYSSELNVNALLLGDSALYLCASSFSPAGQETQYFGPGTRLLVL.

This clone was counted at least ten times. The identical CDR3 is also encoded by other nucleotide sequences in the sample. V gene TRBV5-1 combines with J gene TRBJ1-2, with D tentatively TRBD1 (5 bases). V lost 0 bases, J lost 6 bases, and 15 bases lay in between. Per the germline V gene, CDR1 is SGHRS and CDR2 is YFSETQ. CDR3 length: 15 amino acids. The CDR3: CASSLGVGTAHGYTF. CDR3 bases: TGCGCCAGCAGCTTGGGGGTTGGGACGGCTCATGGCTACACCTTC. Using reference TRBV5-1 and TRBJ1-2 for the parts outside the CDR3, the full variable domain is KAGVTQTPRYLIKTRGQQVTLSCSPISGHRSVSWYQQTPGQGLQFLFEYFSETQRNKGNFPGRFSGRQFSNSRSEMNVSTLELGDSALYLCASSLGVGTAHGYTFGSGTRLTVV.

This chain joins TRBV5-4 and TRBJ1-2; D is uncertain. This CDR3 is 13 amino acids long. Germline assignment: CDR1 SGHNT and CDR2 YYREEE (reference sequence). V was trimmed by 1 base and J by 3 bases, leaving 7 bases between them. Here the CDR3 reads CASSLSIDYGYTF. The CDR3 DNA follows: TGTGCCAGCAGCTTGAGCATAGACTATGGCTACACCTTC. The entire variable domain, with the rest obtained from reference TRBV5-4 and TRBJ1-2, is as follows: ETGVTQSPTHLIKTRGQQVTLRCSSQSGHNTVSWYQQALGQGPQFIFQYYREEENGRGNFPPRFSGLQFPNYSSELNVNALELDDSALYLCASSLSIDYGYTFGSGTRLTVV.

The J gene is TRBJ1-3, the V gene TRBV14, with unresolved D. The germline V and J ends were trimmed by 0 bases and 4 bases, with 4 bases remaining between them. Germline V CDR1 and CDR2: SGHDN, FVKESK. The CDR3 has 13 residues. CDR3 loop: CASSQDRGNTIYF. The CDR3, as DNA: TGTGCCAGCAGCCAAGATCGAGGAAACACCATATATTTT.

As DNA, the CDR3 is TGCGCCAGCAGCTTGGTACAGGATGGGACTGAAGCTTTCTTT. Residues: CASSLVQDGTEAFF. This rearrangement joins TRBV5-1 to TRBJ1-1; possible D gene TRBD1, 5 bases. The CDR3 is 14 residues long. V lost 0 bases and J 5 bases, leaving 11 bases between the germline ends. Germline V gives CDR1 SGHRS, CDR2 YFSETQ. The entire variable domain, with the rest obtained from reference TRBV5-1 and TRBJ1-1, is as follows: KAGVTQTPRYLIKTRGQQVTLSCSPISGHRSVSWYQQTPGQGLQFLFEYFSETQRNKGNFPGRFSGRQFSNSRSEMNVSTLELGDSALYLCASSLVQDGTEAFFGQGTRLTVV.

In this sample, this clone turned up once. This chain links TRBV6-5 with TRBJ2-7, with D maybe TRBD1 (5 bases). V lost 0 bases and J 2 bases, leaving 11 bases between the germline ends. CDR1 and CDR2 from the germline V gene are MNHEY and SVGAGI. This CDR3 is built from 15 residues. The CDR3 loop reads CASSYSPRAAYEQYF. The CDR3 region has the DNA TGTGCCAGCAGTTACTCGCCCAGGGCGGCCTACGAGCAGTACTTC.

Worth noting for this clone: The sample carries other DNA sequences with the same CDR3. The rearrangement links TRBV7-7 to TRBJ2-2, with 7 positions matching TRBD2. The CDR3 runs to 17 residues. In germline, CDR1 is SSHAT, CDR2 FNYEAQ (reference sequence). V lost 5 bases and J lost 3; bases outside the gene matches: 12. CDR3 sequence: CASSGGWGGIDTGELFF. The CDR3 DNA follows: TGTGCCAGCAGCGGCGGGTGGGGAGGGATTGACACCGGGGAGCTGTTTTTT.

The V call is TRBV5-8, the J call TRBJ1-2; no clear D gene. From germline, CDR1 is SGHTS and CDR2 YDEGEE. V gave up 2 bases and J gave up 2 bases, with 7 bases separating them. There are 13 residues in the CDR3. The chain's CDR3 is CASSLTVNYGYTF. CDR3 sequence (DNA): TGTGCCAGCAGCTTAACAGTAAACTATGGCTACACCTTC.

This chain uses TRBV2 with TRBJ2-7; 12 bases line up with TRBD2. CDR3 length: 16 amino acids. J was trimmed by 1 base and V by 9 bases; bases with no gene match: 10. Germline V gene data show CDR1 as SNHLY and CDR2 as FYNNEI. CDR3 DNA: TGTGCCAGTCGGCGCCCAACTAGCGGGGGGTCCTACGAGCAGTACTTC. Amino acids: CASRRPTSGGSYEQYF.

This clone turned up a few times. The genes are TRBV25-1 and TRBJ2-5; 7 bases fit TRBD1. CDR1 MGHDK and CDR2 SYGVNS come from the germline V gene. The CDR3 covers 16 residues. V was pared by 4 bases and J by 4 bases, with 12 bases of the junction left unmatched. The CDR3: CASSVGDRRDRETQYF. In DNA, the CDR3 is TGTGCCAGCAGTGTGGGGGACAGAAGAGATAGAGAGACCCAGTACTTC.

This clone was seen a single time. The genes are TRBV19 and TRBJ2-5, with D perhaps matching TRBD1 (6 bases). The ends were cut back, 3 bases at V and 9 bases at J, with 14 bases in the middle. The CDR3 contains 13 residues. The germline CDR1 and CDR2 sequences are LNHDA and SQIVND (reference sequence). This chain's CDR3 is CASSMGRGRAQYF. As DNA, the CDR3 is TGTGCCAGTAGTATGGGCAGGGGCAGAGCCCAGTACTTC.

This clone is a singleton in its sample. The chain combines TRBV7-2 with TRBJ1-1; D uncertain. V was clipped by 0 bases and J by 2 bases, with 10 bases between them. Germline loops: CDR1 SGHTA, CDR2 FQGNSA. This CDR3 comprises 15 residues. CDR3 DNA sequence: TGTGCCAGCAGCTTAGCGATGGGAAGTAACACTGAAGCTTTCTTT. Protein sequence: CASSLAMGSNTEAFF.

This clone was counted only a few times. The rearrangement uses TRBV5-5 and TRBJ2-1; D assignment may be TRBD1 or TRBD2 (7 bases each). Germline V CDR1 and CDR2: SGHKS, YYEKEE (reference sequence). Trimming cost V 2 bases and J 5 bases, with 17 bases left between them. The CDR3 is 16 residues long. CDR3 loop: CASSFARGRGHNEQFF. The CDR3 DNA follows: TGTGCCAGCAGCTTTGCCCGGGGGAGGGGGCACAATGAGCAGTTCTTC.

The V gene is TRBV27, the J gene TRBJ2-5; TRBD1 is a possible D gene (6 bases). The CDR3 contains 16 residues. V lost 0 bases, J lost 1 base, and 12 bases lay in between. Germline CDR1 MNHEY, CDR2 SMNVEV (reference sequence). CDR3 sequence: CASSLSPGQTQETQYF. The CDR3 bases are TGTGCCAGCAGTTTATCACCCGGACAGACCCAAGAGACCCAGTACTTC.

The V and J genes are TRBV7-7 and TRBJ2-5; 12 bases line up with TRBD2. The J segment lost 2 bases and the V segment lost 5 bases, leaving 6 bases of the junction unmatched. CDR1 is SSHAT, CDR2 FNYEAQ, per germline (reference sequence). CDR3 size: 16 residues. CDR3: CASSPGLAGGQETQYF. CDR3 DNA: TGTGCCAGCAGCCCCGGGCTAGCGGGGGGGCAAGAGACCCAGTACTTC.

This chain connects TRBV12-5 to TRBJ2-2, with 8 bases matching TRBD1. Per the germline V gene, CDR1 is LGHNT and CDR2 is FRNRAP. V lost 6 bases to trimming and J lost 7 bases; unmatched junction nucleotides: 10. This CDR3 has 15 amino acids. The CDR3 protein is CASGVPQGVGGELFF. The CDR3 region has the DNA TGTGCTAGTGGGGTTCCACAGGGGGTAGGCGGGGAGCTGTTTTTT.

The genes are TRBV9 and TRBJ1-2, with TRBD1 matching over 8 bases. The CDR3 runs to 14 residues. The ends lost 3 bases at V and 4 bases at J; junction bases unmatched: 5. Germline assignment: CDR1 SGDLS and CDR2 YYNGEE. The CDR3 sequence: CASSAMDRAYGYTF. In DNA form, the CDR3 reads TGTGCCAGCAGCGCTATGGACAGGGCCTATGGCTACACCTTC.

CDR3 loop: CASSEPRNRGGEQYF. Written as DNA, the CDR3 is TGTGCCAGCAGCGAGCCGCGGAACAGGGGAGGGGAGCAGTACTTC. The chain combines TRBV7-9 with TRBJ2-7; D is perhaps TRBD1 or TRBD2 (7 bases each). The V gene's germline CDR1 is SEHNR and CDR2 FQNEAQ (reference sequence). V lost 5 bases to trimming and J lost 7 bases, with 21 bases between them. The CDR3 is 15 amino acids.

This clone was counted a few times. The V call is TRBV19, the J call TRBJ1-5, with TRBD1 matching over 9 bases. The CDR3 extends over 15 amino acids. V lost 7 bases to trimming and J lost 3 bases; unmatched junction nucleotides: 7. Germline V gene sequence: CDR1 LNHDA, CDR2 SQIVND (reference sequence). This CDR3 is CASNRGRGSNQPQHF. In DNA, the CDR3 is TGTGCCAGTAACAGGGGGCGAGGGTCCAATCAGCCCCAGCATTTT.

The J gene is TRBJ2-2, the V gene TRBV10-3; D gene ambiguous. Deletions cut 4 bases from V and 6 bases from J, with 9 bases between. CDR3 length: 13 residues. Germline assignment: CDR1 ENHRY and CDR2 SYGVKD. The CDR3 region is CAISALEAGELFF. In nucleotides, the CDR3 is TGTGCCATCAGTGCCCTAGAGGCCGGGGAGCTGTTTTTT.

The V gene is TRBV19, the J gene TRBJ1-5, with no clear D. Between the trimmed V and J ends, which lost 9 bases and 0 bases, there was a span of 6 bases. The CDR3 runs to 12 residues. The germline V gene encodes CDR1 LNHDA and CDR2 SQIVND (reference sequence). The CDR3 reads CASRISNQPQHF. CDR3 in DNA: TGTGCCAGCCGCATTAGCAATCAGCCCCAGCATTTT.